Listed here are 31 T cell receptor beta chains from one sample, sequenced in a study of neurological immune-mediated disorders. Via MiXCR, TCRdb re-called the 5' RACE reads, giving one row per CDR3 protein. The sample lists 85,000 to 90,000 distinct CDR3 sequences, under 4.5% occurring once. The sequenced sample was PBMCs. The receptor source for this set is a woman aged 50 to 60 with multiple sclerosis.

This clonotype was seen ten or more times. Here the CDR3 DNA reads TGCGCCAGCAGCTTGTGGGACAGGGGAGGAGAAAAACTGTTTTTT. Protein sequence: CASSLWDRGGEKLFF. This chain joins TRBV5-1 and TRBJ1-4; 10 nucleotides match TRBD1. J was trimmed by 8 bases and V by 1 base; bases with no gene match: 5. Per germline, CDR1 SGHRS and CDR2 YFSETQ. CDR3 length: 15 residues.

This clonotype was recorded many times. This sequence joins TRBV7-2 and TRBJ2-7; 8 bases match TRBD2. Looked up from germline, CDR1 is SGHTA and CDR2 is FQGNSA. The V gene end was trimmed by 0 bases and the J gene end by 3 bases; junction bases not matched to a gene: 4. The CDR3 spans 15 residues. Here the CDR3 reads CASSLASGGDYEQYF. The CDR3, as DNA: TGTGCCAGCAGCTTAGCTTCGGGGGGGGACTACGAGCAGTACTTC.

This clonotype showed up just a few times. Germline is not matched at one junction end, which may reflect a read error. The chain carries TRBV14 and TRBJ2-3; TRBD1 matches at 7 bases. Germline V gene lookup returns CDR1 SGHDN and CDR2 FVKESK. CDR3 size: 13 residues. Here the CDR3 DNA reads TGTGCCAGCAGCAAAGACAGGGAAGATACGCAGTATTTT. Translated: CASSKDREDTQYF.

There are many counts of this clonotype. The chain carries TRBV3-1 and TRBJ2-1; perhaps TRBD2 as D (6 bases). Trimming removed 4 bases at V and 10 bases at J, with 20 bases between. The CDR3 totals 15 residues. Germline CDR1 is LGHDT and CDR2 is YNNKEL (reference sequence). The CDR3 DNA follows: TGTGCCAGCAGCCTCGGGACGGGGGAAGGGTGGGAGCAGTTCTTC. Its protein is CASSLGTGEGWEQFF.

This clonotype was found many times. One end of the junction does not line up with germline, which may come from a read error. V is TRBV20-1 and J is TRBJ2-7; D is possibly TRBD2 (5 bases). Germline CDR1 DFQATT, CDR2 SNEGSKA (reference sequence). This CDR3 is built from 14 residues. CDR3 DNA: TGCGGTGCCAACCGGGAACTCCAGACCTACGAGCAGTACTTC. Amino acid sequence: CGANRELQTYEQYF.

This clonotype was seen ten or more times. This chain joins TRBV7-6 and TRBJ2-3; D possibly corresponds to TRBD2 (6 bases). Germline CDR1 is SGHVS and CDR2 is FNYEAQ. V was shortened by 0 bases and J by 2 bases, with 12 bases between the two germline ends. The CDR3 has 16 residues. The CDR3 nucleotides read TGTGCCAGCAGCTTAGCGGCTAGCGACATCACAGATACGCAGTATTTT. Protein product: CASSLAASDITDTQYF.

This clonotype was picked up many times. The chain employs TRBV5-1 and TRBJ1-1, with 7 bases aligning to TRBD1. The trim removed 0 bases at V and 1 base at J, leaving 6 bases unmatched. Germline CDR1 SGHRS, CDR2 YFSETQ. The CDR3 loop spans 16 amino acids. In nucleotides, the CDR3 is TGCGCCAGCAGCTTGGGGCAGGGGGTTGGGAACACTGAAGCTTTCTTT. Its protein is CASSLGQGVGNTEAFF. The whole variable domain, remainder taken from reference TRBV5-1 and TRBJ1-1, is KAGVTQTPRYLIKTRGQQVTLSCSPISGHRSVSWYQQTPGQGLQFLFEYFSETQRNKGNFPGRFSGRQFSNSRSEMNVSTLELGDSALYLCASSLGQGVGNTEAFFGQGTRLTVV.

This clonotype has a count of ten or more. The V call is TRBV5-1, the J call TRBJ2-7, with D unresolved. CDR1 is SGHRS, CDR2 YFSETQ, per germline. V was trimmed by 2 bases and J by 3 bases, leaving 9 bases between them. The CDR3 covers 13 residues. CDR3 residues: CASSFEPNYEQYF. The DNA for the CDR3 is TGCGCCAGCAGCTTTGAACCGAACTACGAGCAGTACTTC.

This clonotype was recorded a few times. The rearrangement uses TRBV15 and TRBJ2-3; D gene ambiguous. V lost 2 bases and J 4 bases, leaving 10 bases between the germline ends. The CDR3 is made up of 14 amino acids. CDR1 is LNHNV, CDR2 YYDKDF, per germline (reference sequence). This CDR3 reads CATSRRKLSDTQYF. The CDR3 nucleotides read TGTGCCACCAGCAGAAGAAAATTGTCAGATACGCAGTATTTT.

This clonotype was detected many times. V usage is TRBV9 and J usage is TRBJ2-4; D is ambiguous. The ends were cut back, 3 bases at V and 4 bases at J, with 11 bases in the middle. This CDR3 is 14 amino acids long. Germline V CDR1 and CDR2: SGDLS, YYNGEE. DNA for the CDR3: TGTGCCAGCAGCGGACCCGGGTCAAAAAACATTCAGTACTTC. Amino acid sequence: CASSGPGSKNIQYF.

This clonotype appeared a few times. A much more abundant neighbour one base away suggests this may be a read error. V usage is TRBV27 and J usage is TRBJ1-4, with D unresolved. Deletions cut 6 bases from V and 4 bases from J, with 12 bases between. The CDR3 is made up of 14 amino acids. CDR1 and CDR2 (germline): MNHEY, SMNVEV (reference sequence). The CDR3: CASRIVGNNEKLFF. The CDR3 DNA reads as TGTGCCAGCAGAATCGTTGGAAATAATGAAAAACTGTTTTTT.

This chain joins TRBV12-3 or TRBV12-4 and TRBJ1-2, with D tentatively TRBD1 (5 bases). This CDR3 is built from 16 residues. Trimming cost V 4 bases and J 7 bases, with 22 bases left between them. The CDR3 region has the DNA TGTGCCAGCAGTTCTCAAACCGCGGGCACCCAGGGTGGCTACACCTTC. It specifies CASSSQTAGTQGGYTF.

This clonotype was picked up a small number of times. This may come from a read error, since a much larger clone is one base off. The rearrangement joins TRBV20-1 to TRBJ2-2, with a weak D call TRBD1 (5 bases). CDR1 is DFQATT, CDR2 SNEGSKA, per germline (reference sequence). The CDR3 runs 14 residues. Trimming took off 1 base at V and 5 bases at J, with 11 bases between the two ends. CDR3 region: CSARGGRKTGELFF. The DNA for the CDR3 is TGCAGTGCTAGAGGGGGCCGAAAGACCGGGGAGCTGTTTTTT.

The sample holds many counts of this clonotype. The genes are TRBV28 and TRBJ2-3; 12 positions agree with TRBD1. This CDR3 spans 15 amino acids. CDR1 is MDHEN and CDR2 is SYDVKM in the germline V gene. After removal of 6 bases from V and 4 bases from J, the junction contained 5 bases not matched to a gene. CDR3 DNA sequence: TGTGCCAGCAGCAGGGGACAGGGGGCCTCAGATACGCAGTATTTT. Its translation: CASSRGQGASDTQYF.

This clonotype occurred many times. V and J are TRBV19 and TRBJ2-3; TRBD2 is a possible D gene (7 bases). V lost 4 bases and J lost 1, with 9 bases in between. CDR3 length: 14 residues. Germline CDR1 reads LNHDA; CDR2 reads SQIVND (reference sequence). CDR3 in amino acids: CASSKGGGTDTQYF. CDR3 in DNA: TGTGCCAGTAGTAAGGGGGGGGGCACAGATACGCAGTATTTT.

The table lists this clonotype with many counts. The junction does not match germline at one end; this may be a read error. This chain joins TRBV29-1 and TRBJ1-6; D ambiguous. CDR3 length: 13 residues. Germline loops: CDR1 SQVTM, CDR2 ANQGSEA. Written as DNA, the CDR3 is TGCAGCGTTAAAGAATGGGATAATTCACCCCTCCACTTT. Translated: CSVKEWDNSPLHF.

This clonotype has a count of ten or more. The chain carries TRBV6-1 and TRBJ2-7; D is uncertain. Trimming shortened V by 6 bases and J by 4 bases, and 10 bases separated the two germline ends. CDR1 and CDR2 from the germline V gene are MNHNS and SASEGT. The CDR3 extends over 12 amino acids. The CDR3 nucleotides read TGTGCCAGCAGCGTCGACATTTACGAGCAGTACTTC. Its protein product is CASSVDIYEQYF.

In this sample, this clonotype turned up many times. The V and J genes are TRBV7-9 and TRBJ1-6, with 9 bases aligning to TRBD1. Trimming cost V 1 base and J 7 bases; bases outside gene matches: 2. Looked up from germline, CDR1 is SEHNR and CDR2 is FQNEAQ (reference sequence). The CDR3 is 15 residues long. CDR3 residues: CASSLGGTGNSPLHF. The CDR3 DNA reads as TGTGCCAGCAGCTTAGGCGGGACAGGGAATTCACCCCTCCACTTT.

This clonotype was observed many times. The chain couples TRBV7-2 to TRBJ2-3; D call uncertain. The CDR3 length is 13 residues. CDR1 SGHTA and CDR2 FQGNSA come from the germline V gene. The V end lost 3 bases, the J end lost 3 bases, and 7 bases lay between the germline ends. The CDR3 nucleotides are TGTGCCAGCAGCTTCTCGACGACAGATACGCAGTATTTT. The encoded protein is CASSFSTTDTQYF.

This clonotype was detected many times. The V call is TRBV28, the J call TRBJ2-7; 9 bases line up with TRBD1. Germline CDR1 is MDHEN and CDR2 is SYDVKM. With V trimmed by 3 bases and J by 6 bases, 12 bases remained unmatched. The CDR3 has 16 residues. CDR3 nucleotide sequence: TGTGCCAGCAGTTTTGTCGTAGGGACAGGGCTATCCGAGCAGTACTTC. Its protein product is CASSFVVGTGLSEQYF.

This clonotype was recorded at least ten times. The V and J genes are TRBV7-9 and TRBJ2-2, with D perhaps TRBD2 (6 bases). The ends were cut back, 2 bases at V and 3 bases at J, with 16 bases in the middle. Germline CDR1 reads SEHNR; CDR2 reads FQNEAQ (reference sequence). The CDR3 consists of 17 residues. Written as DNA, the CDR3 is TGTGCCAGCAGCTTATCGGTTTCGGGGGTGTACACCGGGGAGCTGTTTTTT. This gives the protein CASSLSVSGVYTGELFF.

This clonotype appeared a few times. A read error may explain this, as a much larger clone is one base away. The chain has TRBV20-1 and TRBJ2-5; perhaps TRBD2 as D (5 bases). The CDR3 spans 15 residues. Germline CDR1 reads DFQATT; CDR2 reads SNEGSKA (reference sequence). CDR3 in DNA: TGCAGTGCTAGAGCGGGAAGCACGCTCCAAGAGAACCAGTACTTC. It is translated as CSARAGSTLQENQYF.

Note on this clonotype: Because the CDR3 is missing its conserved closing phenylalanine or tryptophan, this is likely a read error. The chain is built from TRBV4-3 and TRBJ2-7; 8 bases match TRBD2. V lost 5 bases to trimming and J lost 2 bases; unmatched junction nucleotides: 8. Germline CDR1 LGHNA, CDR2 YSLEER. This CDR3 spans 15 amino acids. This CDR3 reads CASSNLRGATYEQYL. The DNA of the CDR3 is TGCGCCAGCAGCAATCTGCGGGGGGCGACCTACGAGCAGTACTTA.

This clonotype has a count of ten or more. The rearrangement uses TRBV7-6 and TRBJ2-5; TRBD2 aligns across 8 bases. This CDR3 is built from 15 residues. Germline-derived CDR1 and CDR2 are SGHVS and FNYEAQ. V lost 1 base and J lost 9; bases outside the gene matches: 10. CDR3 bases: TGTGCCAGCAGCTTAGGTGCGGTGGGCGGGGGGCCCCAGTACTTC. Protein: CASSLGAVGGGPQYF.

This clonotype was seen at least ten times. V is TRBV11-2 and J is TRBJ1-2, with a possible D match to TRBD1 (6 bases). V was clipped by 5 bases and J by 8 bases, with 18 bases between them. Germline loops: CDR1 SGHAT, CDR2 FQNNGV. The CDR3 extends over 14 amino acids. The CDR3 loop reads CASSQYGQRMGYTF. CDR3 bases: TGTGCCAGCAGCCAATACGGACAGCGGATGGGCTACACCTTC.

On this clonotype itself: A much larger clone differs by one base, so this may be a read error. In DNA, the CDR3 is TGTGCCAGCAGTTACGAGGTTGTATCCGGAGACTACGAGCAGTACTTC. It is translated as CASSYEVVSGDYEQYF. The chain uses TRBV6-2 or TRBV6-3 and TRBJ2-7; D unclear. Per the germline V gene, CDR1 is MNHEY and CDR2 is SVGEGT. V gave up 2 bases and J gave up 3 bases, with 17 bases separating them. The length of the CDR3 is 16 residues.

This clonotype was seen ten or more times. The rearrangement joins TRBV6-2 or TRBV6-3 to TRBJ2-7, with TRBD2 matching 8 bases. V lost 6 bases and J lost 1; bases outside the gene matches: 8. The CDR3 runs to 15 residues. Looked up from germline, CDR1 is MNHEY and CDR2 is SVGEGT. The CDR3 nucleotides read TGTGCCAGCAGAACGGCGGGACTAGAATCCTACGAGCAGTACTTC. Translation: CASRTAGLESYEQYF.

This clonotype appeared many times. J is TRBJ2-5 and V is TRBV5-1, with a weak D call TRBD2 (6 bases). Germline loops: CDR1 SGHRS, CDR2 YFSETQ. This CDR3 has 14 residues. V dropped 7 bases and J dropped 7 bases, with 20 bases sitting between them. The chain's CDR3 is CASRAGTLEGTQYF. The CDR3 DNA follows: TGCGCCAGCCGAGCCGGGACTCTAGAGGGGACCCAGTACTTC.

This clonotype has a count of ten or more. This sequence joins TRBV12-3 or TRBV12-4 and TRBJ2-5, with TRBD1 as a possible D gene (6 bases). V lost 6 bases and J 1 base, leaving 9 bases between the germline ends. This CDR3 is built from 13 residues. The CDR3 sequence is CASSEDSQETQYF. As DNA, the CDR3 is TGTGCCAGCAGCGAGGACAGCCAAGAGACCCAGTACTTC.

Many counts were recorded for this clonotype. V gene TRBV5-1 combines with J gene TRBJ2-7; D gene ambiguous. The V and J ends lost 3 bases and 4 bases respectively, with 14 bases between them. CDR3 length: 14 residues. Germline loops: CDR1 SGHRS, CDR2 YFSETQ. Here the CDR3 DNA reads TGCGCCAGCAGCTCCGGACCCCCCGAGTACGAGCAGTACTTC. Protein: CASSSGPPEYEQYF.

At least ten counts were recorded for this clonotype. The V call is TRBV15, the J call TRBJ1-3, with 9 bases that match TRBD1. The CDR3 runs 16 residues. With V trimmed by 3 bases and J by 2 bases, 5 bases remained unmatched. Germline CDR1 and CDR2: LNHNV and YYDKDF (reference sequence). CDR3 sequence reads: CATSRKGQGAGNTIYF. The CDR3 region has the DNA TGTGCCACCAGCAGGAAGGGACAGGGAGCTGGAAACACCATATATTTT.